This TCR beta chain was profiled in a study of T cell changes during pregnancy in multiple sclerosis. Data came from immunoSEQ multiplex PCR; TCRdb stores just in-frame clones and leaves some out. The sample shows more than 90,000 clones, approximately 92% of them seen only once. The ends were cut back, 4 bases at V and 4 bases at J, with 11 bases in the middle. The CDR3 spans 14 residues. Germline V lookup: CDR1 MNHEY, CDR2 SVGAGI. The receptor was derived from a female donor with multiple sclerosis, enrolled in a pregnancy study. The chain recombines TRBV6-5 with TRBJ1-3; D is perhaps TRBD1 (5 bases). Source: peripheral blood, taken after pregnancy. This CDR3 reads CASSFQGVGNTIYF. As DNA, the CDR3 is TGTGCCAGCAGTTTTCAAGGGGTGGGAAACACCATATATTTT.